Listed below are T cell receptor beta chains from one sample, sequenced in a study of T cell responses to AZD1222 COVID-19 vaccine. Here immunoSEQ multiplex PCR was the method, and the copy in TCRdb shows in-frame clones only, minus some. Seen here are about 130,000 clones, about 90% observed once, and the top ten hold about 4.3%. Sequenced material: peripheral blood, taken on day 0 of MenACWY control vaccination. The source of these receptors is an adult in good health. Both conserved end residues are part of each CDR3. A D gene is named only where the DNA matches it firmly. Clone size is given for some rows only: seen once, a few or many times, or a class if the clone is expanded.

abundance: -; d_gene: -; v_gene: TRBV5-4; j_gene: TRBJ2-7; CDR3aa: CASSHEGYEQYF; CDR3nt: TGTGCCAGCAGCCACGAGGGTTACGAGCAGTACTTC
abundance: -; d_gene: -; v_gene: TRBV2; j_gene: TRBJ1-2; CDR3aa: CASGLQTDYGYTF; CDR3nt: TGTGCAAGCGGGTTACAAACAGACTATGGCTACACCTTC
abundance: -; d_gene: TRBD2; v_gene: TRBV6-5; j_gene: TRBJ2-7; CDR3aa: CASSPGLARPYEQYF; CDR3nt: TGTGCCAGCAGCCCAGGACTAGCTCGTCCCTACGAGCAGTACTTC
abundance: -; d_gene: -; v_gene: TRBV12-3/TRBV12-4; j_gene: TRBJ1-2; CDR3aa: CASSQTGNYGYTF; CDR3nt: TGTGCCAGCAGCCAAACAGGGAACTATGGCTACACCTTC
abundance: -; d_gene: -; v_gene: TRBV28; j_gene: TRBJ1-1; CDR3aa: CASRLGQNTEAFF; CDR3nt: TGTGCCAGCCGTCTGGGACAGAACACTGAAGCTTTCTTT
abundance: -; d_gene: -; v_gene: TRBV7-8; j_gene: TRBJ1-4; CDR3aa: CASSPDDNNEKLFF; CDR3nt: TGTGCCAGCAGCCCAGACGATAATAATGAAAAACTGTTTTTT
abundance: -; d_gene: -; v_gene: TRBV2; j_gene: TRBJ1-1; CDR3aa: CASRKLTGNTEAFF; CDR3nt: TGTGCCAGCAGAAAACTGACCGGGAACACTGAAGCTTTCTTT
abundance: -; d_gene: TRBD1; v_gene: TRBV28; j_gene: TRBJ2-1; CDR3aa: CASSLVQGAGQFF; CDR3nt: TGTGCCAGCAGTTTAGTACAGGGGGCTGGGCAGTTCTTC
abundance: -; d_gene: -; v_gene: TRBV9; j_gene: TRBJ1-6; CDR3aa: CASSDPSPLHF; CDR3nt: TGTGCCAGCAGCGATCCATCACCCCTCCACTTT
abundance: -; d_gene: -; v_gene: TRBV30; j_gene: TRBJ2-7; CDR3aa: CAWSARGYSYEQYF; CDR3nt: TGTGCCTGGAGTGCTCGCGGATACTCCTACGAGCAGTACTTC
abundance: -; d_gene: TRBD1; v_gene: TRBV28; j_gene: TRBJ2-6; CDR3aa: CASSSTGAGANVLTF; CDR3nt: TGTGCCAGCAGTTCCACAGGGGCTGGGGCCAACGTCCTGACTTTC
abundance: -; d_gene: -; v_gene: TRBV18; j_gene: TRBJ2-5; CDR3aa: CASSPRGEETQYF; CDR3nt: TGTGCCAGCTCACCACGGGGGGAAGAGACCCAGTACTTC
abundance: -; d_gene: -; v_gene: TRBV19; j_gene: TRBJ1-4; CDR3aa: CASTAGWDEKLFF; CDR3nt: TGTGCCAGCACCGCGGGGTGGGATGAAAAACTGTTTTTT
abundance: once; d_gene: -; v_gene: TRBV18; j_gene: TRBJ1-3; CDR3aa: CASSPLAERSGNTIYF; CDR3nt: TGTGCCAGCTCACCGTTGGCCGAGCGCTCTGGAAACACCATATATTTT
abundance: many; d_gene: -; v_gene: TRBV7-9; j_gene: TRBJ1-6; CDR3aa: CASSLSTAPNSPLHF; CDR3nt: TGTGCCAGCAGCTTAAGTACAGCACCCAATTCACCCCTCCACTTT
abundance: -; d_gene: TRBD1; v_gene: TRBV28; j_gene: TRBJ2-7; CDR3aa: CASSPITGVPSYEQYF; CDR3nt: TGTGCCAGCAGTCCAATCACAGGGGTCCCCTCCTACGAGCAGTACTTC
abundance: -; d_gene: -; v_gene: TRBV6-2/TRBV6-3; j_gene: TRBJ2-2; CDR3aa: CASSYREQGFGTWELFF; CDR3nt: TGTGCCAGCAGTTACCGAGAACAGGGCTTTGGCACCTGGGAGCTGTTTTTT
abundance: -; d_gene: -; v_gene: TRBV11-2; j_gene: TRBJ1-2; CDR3aa: CASSLQGYGYTF; CDR3nt: TGTGCCAGCAGCTTACAGGGTTATGGCTACACCTTC
abundance: -; d_gene: -; v_gene: TRBV19; j_gene: TRBJ1-5; CDR3aa: CATTTVRGQPQHF; CDR3nt: TGTGCCACTACGACAGTGCGAGGGCAGCCCCAGCATTTT
abundance: few; d_gene: -; v_gene: TRBV7-9; j_gene: TRBJ1-6; CDR3aa: CASSPPKDSPLHF; CDR3nt: TGTGCCAGCAGCCCACCGAAGGATTCACCCCTCCACTTT
abundance: -; d_gene: -; v_gene: TRBV28; j_gene: TRBJ1-1; CDR3aa: CASSLRQTPEAFF; CDR3nt: TGTGCCAGCAGTTTACGGCAGACCCCTGAAGCTTTCTTT
abundance: -; d_gene: -; v_gene: TRBV4-3; j_gene: TRBJ1-3; CDR3aa: CASSQAFAGSGNTIYF; CDR3nt: TGCGCCAGCAGCCAAGCCTTTGCGGGCTCTGGAAACACCATATATTTT
abundance: -; d_gene: -; v_gene: TRBV11-2; j_gene: TRBJ2-5; CDR3aa: CASSWLYSQETQYF; CDR3nt: TGTGCCAGCAGCTGGCTCTATTCACAAGAGACCCAGTACTTC
abundance: -; d_gene: -; v_gene: TRBV28; j_gene: TRBJ2-3; CDR3aa: CASREGLLSTDTQYF; CDR3nt: TGTGCCAGCAGAGAGGGACTTCTCTCTACAGATACGCAGTATTTT
abundance: -; d_gene: -; v_gene: TRBV21-1; j_gene: TRBJ1-5; CDR3aa: CASSNKTGGLGQPQHF; CDR3nt: TGTGCCAGCAGCAATAAAACAGGGGGCCTTGGTCAGCCCCAGCATTTT
abundance: few; d_gene: TRBD2; v_gene: TRBV7-9; j_gene: TRBJ2-2; CDR3aa: CASKGLLAGELFF; CDR3nt: TGTGCCAGCAAGGGACTATTGGCCGGGGAGCTGTTTTTT